Listed here are 17 T cell receptor beta chains from one sample, sequenced in a study of blood T cells in healthy people across ages. Primed by a sample-barcoded 5' primer and a J-beta primer mix, a second PCR proceeded for 7 to 11 cycles. MiXCR, run by TCRdb on the 5' RACE reads, gives a single entry per CDR3 protein. The data contain fewer than 900,000 distinct CDR3 sequences, about 37% of them seen just once; the ten biggest clones take up around 13%. Sequenced material: blood. The receptors here all came from a man between 18 and 35 years old in good health.

With respect to this clonotype: A much larger clone differs from this one at a single base, so this may be a read error. The CDR3 DNA follows: TGTGCCAGCAGCGGGGAGTCGGCAGACTACGAGCAGTACTTC. Its translation: CASSGESADYEQYF. The genes are TRBV5-6 and TRBJ2-5, with D maybe TRBD2 (5 bases). Near its end, the DNA agrees better with TRBJ2-7, so the J call may be wrong. CDR1 and CDR2 (germline): SGHDT, YYEEEE. The CDR3 spans 14 residues.

J is TRBJ1-4 and V is TRBV20-1; D might be TRBD1 (6 bases). CDR1 is DFQATT and CDR2 is SNEGSKA in the germline V gene (reference sequence). V lost 2 bases to trimming and J lost 8 bases, with 18 bases between them. The CDR3 extends over 15 amino acids. The CDR3 loop reads CSARNTGQDREKLFF. The CDR3 DNA sequence: TGCAGTGCTAGAAACACGGGACAAGACAGGGAAAAACTGTTTTTT.

The table lists this clonotype with a few counts. The chain combines TRBV12-3 or TRBV12-4 with TRBJ2-3; TRBD2 matches 8 bases. This CDR3 has 12 amino acids. The junction had 5 bases not matched to a gene; V was cut back by 11 bases and J by 4 bases. The CDR3: CASRGGADTQYF. CDR3 DNA sequence: TGTGCCTCTCGGGGGGGAGCAGATACGCAGTATTTT.

The chain has TRBV7-2 and TRBJ1-5; perhaps TRBD1 as D (6 bases). With 1 base removed from V and 4 bases from J, the gap between germline ends came to 14 bases. The V gene's germline CDR1 is SGHTA and CDR2 FQGNSA. This CDR3 contains 16 residues. The CDR3 DNA reads TGTGCCAGCAGCTTAGTCCGGGGCAGGGGAAATCAGCCCCAGCATTTT. It specifies CASSLVRGRGNQPQHF.

At least ten counts were recorded for this clonotype. The rearrangement uses TRBV7-7 and TRBJ2-5, with D perhaps matching TRBD2 (7 bases). Germline V lookup: CDR1 SSHAT, CDR2 FNYEAQ (reference sequence). The CDR3 is made up of 14 amino acids. V was trimmed by 3 bases and J by 4 bases, leaving 12 bases between them. DNA for the CDR3: TGTGCCAGCAGCTTCGGGGGGCGACGAGAGACCCAGTACTTC. This sequence encodes CASSFGGRRETQYF.

J is TRBJ1-1 and V is TRBV12-3 or TRBV12-4; the D is unclear. The V end was cut by 3 bases, the J end by 4 bases, with 12 bases between. CDR3 size: 14 residues. CDR3 sequence reads: CASSFGDRSTEAFF. DNA for the CDR3: TGTGCCAGCAGTTTCGGGGATAGGAGCACTGAAGCTTTCTTT.

The J gene is TRBJ2-1, the V gene TRBV20-1; 11 nucleotides align to TRBD2. The J call may be wrong; the DNA end is better matched by TRBJ2-7. Germline assignment: CDR1 DFQATT and CDR2 SNEGSKA (reference sequence). The CDR3 extends over 17 amino acids. The CDR3 bases are TGCAGTGCTCGAAGGGCTAGCGGGGGGCGCTCCTACAATGAGCAGTACTTC. This translates into CSARRASGGRSYNEQYF.

As for this clonotype: One junction end does not reproduce the germline sequence, and a read error may be involved. The chain combines TRBV4-1 with TRBJ2-3; D might be TRBD2 (5 bases). The CDR3 covers 12 residues. Germline CDR1 reads MGHRA; CDR2 reads YSYEKL. DNA for the CDR3: TGCACCAGCAGCCGGGATACAGATACGCAGTATTTT. Protein sequence: CTSSRDTDTQYF.

In this sample, this clonotype turned up many times. V usage is TRBV5-1 and J usage is TRBJ2-7; the D is unclear. Germline loops: CDR1 SGHRS, CDR2 YFSETQ. Deletions cut 0 bases from V and 3 bases from J, with 13 bases between. The CDR3 is 15 residues long. The chain's CDR3 is CASSLAPTDGYEQYF. In DNA form, the CDR3 reads TGCGCCAGCAGCTTGGCTCCAACCGACGGCTACGAGCAGTACTTC. The variable domain in full, completed from reference TRBV5-1 and TRBJ2-7, reads KAGVTQTPRYLIKTRGQQVTLSCSPISGHRSVSWYQQTPGQGLQFLFEYFSETQRNKGNFPGRFSGRQFSNSRSEMNVSTLELGDSALYLCASSLAPTDGYEQYFGPGTRLTVT.

This sequence joins TRBV5-1 and TRBJ2-1; 10 bases match TRBD2. Germline trimming cut 0 bases from V and 7 bases from J; bases unmatched to any gene: 10. CDR1 and CDR2 (germline): SGHRS, YFSETQ. This CDR3 is 17 amino acids long. The CDR3 sequence: CASSLVRRASGSNEQFF. Here the CDR3 DNA reads TGCGCCAGCAGCTTGGTAAGGAGGGCTAGCGGGAGTAATGAGCAGTTCTTC.

The chain employs TRBV12-3 or TRBV12-4 and TRBJ1-1; D not certain. The CDR3 contains 14 residues. V was cut by 6 bases and J by 4 bases, with 15 bases left in between. CDR3 sequence: CASRSSGGITEAFF. The CDR3 bases are TGTGCCAGCAGGAGCTCAGGAGGGATCACTGAAGCTTTCTTT.

This clonotype was observed a single time. V usage is TRBV24-1 and J usage is TRBJ2-3, with D possibly TRBD2 on 5 matching bases. Trimming removed 7 bases from V and 2 bases from J, with 9 bases in between. The CDR3 contains 13 residues. Per germline, CDR1 KGHDR and CDR2 SFDVKD. Here the CDR3 reads CATSPRDTDTQYF. In DNA form, the CDR3 reads TGTGCCACCAGCCCCCGGGACACAGATACGCAGTATTTT.

This clonotype occurred a few times. The chain carries TRBV7-9 and TRBJ2-5; 7 nucleotides align to TRBD2. The V gene end was trimmed by 3 bases and the J gene end by 5 bases; junction bases not matched to a gene: 9. The CDR3 has 15 amino acids. Germline V gene data show CDR1 as SEHNR and CDR2 as FQNEAQ (reference sequence). The CDR3 protein is CASSFSGGELETQYF. In DNA form, the CDR3 reads TGTGCCAGCAGCTTTTCGGGGGGAGAGTTGGAGACCCAGTACTTC.

The rearrangement joins TRBV20-1 to TRBJ2-3, with TRBD2 identical over 7 bases. This CDR3 is built from 14 residues. With 0 bases clipped from V and 2 bases from J, the junction kept 2 bases outside the gene matches. CDR1 is DFQATT and CDR2 is SNEGSKA in the germline V gene (reference sequence). The CDR3 DNA sequence: TGCAGTGCTAGAGATCGGGACTACACAGATACGCAGTATTTT. This codes for CSARDRDYTDTQYF.

This clonotype was found a few times. The rearrangement uses TRBV15 and TRBJ2-1; the D gene could be TRBD1 or TRBD2 (5 bases each). Germline lookup yields CDR1 LNHNV and CDR2 YYDKDF (reference sequence). V dropped 0 bases and J dropped 5 bases, with 14 bases sitting between them. The length of the CDR3 is 16 residues. The CDR3 reads CATSRDVRGWDNEQFF. CDR3 DNA: TGTGCCACCAGCAGAGATGTGAGGGGATGGGACAATGAGCAGTTCTTC.

The chain has TRBV7-9 and TRBJ2-1; no firm D call. Germline values: CDR1 SEHNR, CDR2 FQNEAQ (reference sequence). V was clipped by 4 bases and J by 12 bases, with 13 bases between them. The CDR3 is 12 amino acids. CDR3 protein: CASSSKKWGQFF. The CDR3 DNA reads as TGTGCCAGCAGCTCCAAGAAGTGGGGGCAGTTCTTC.

The chain combines TRBV12-5 with TRBJ2-7, with 15 bases identical to TRBD2. CDR3 length: 15 residues. V lost 6 bases and J lost 7; bases outside the gene matches: 7. In germline, CDR1 is LGHNT, CDR2 FRNRAP. CDR3 loop: CASGTGLAGGHEQYF. The CDR3 nucleotides read TGTGCTAGTGGGACGGGACTAGCGGGGGGCCATGAGCAGTACTTC.